These 18 T cell receptor beta chains came from one sample sequenced in a study of blood T cell repertoires in COVID-19. The data were produced by immunoSEQ multiplex PCR, yet TCRdb's version contains in-frame clones alone and is incomplete. The table includes some 270,000 clones, roughly 84% detected once. Sequencing was carried out using peripheral blood. The origin of the receptors is a woman aged 35 to 49 who had recovered from COVID-19.

Comment on this clone: This sample also contains other DNA sequences that code for the same CDR3. The chain couples TRBV5-1 to TRBJ1-1; weak D call: TRBD1 (6 bases). CDR1 and CDR2 (germline): SGHRS, YFSETQ. The CDR3 has 15 residues. Deletions cut 0 bases from V and 1 base from J, with 10 bases between. The CDR3 DNA sequence: TGCGCCAGCAGCTTGGTTTCAGGGGCGAACACTGAAGCTTTCTTT. This gives the protein CASSLVSGANTEAFF.

This clone appeared a single time. The rearrangement links TRBV3-1 (or the pseudogene TRBV3-2) to TRBJ2-7; D call uncertain. The ends were cut back, 9 bases at V and 2 bases at J, with 17 bases in the middle. Germline CDR1 LGHDT, CDR2 YNNKEL (reference sequence). CDR3 length: 14 residues. This CDR3 reads CASSIRGATYEQYF. The CDR3, as DNA: TGTGCCAGTTCCATCCGAGGTGCCACCTACGAGCAGTACTTC.

The V call is TRBV3-1 (or the pseudogene TRBV3-2), the J call TRBJ1-6, with 12 bases that match TRBD1. The CDR3 contains 17 residues. Germline-derived CDR1 and CDR2 are LGHDT and YNNKEL (reference sequence). Unmatched junction bases numbered 9, after V lost 4 bases and J lost 8 bases. As DNA, the CDR3 is TGTGCCAGCAGCCCCGGGACAGGGGGCGGACGTGATTCACCCCTCCACTTT. Protein product: CASSPGTGGGRDSPLHF.

V and J are TRBV5-4 and TRBJ1-1, with a possible D match to TRBD1 (6 bases). Germline loops: CDR1 SGHNT, CDR2 YYREEE (reference sequence). V was clipped by 0 bases and J by 10 bases, with 13 bases between them. The CDR3 totals 13 residues. In DNA, the CDR3 is TGTGCCAGCAGCTTGGTGGGTGTACAGGGAGCTTTCTTT. It is translated as CASSLVGVQGAFF.

This clone has only a few counts. The CDR3 DNA reads as TGTGCCAGCAGTACAGGGCTGAGGCAGTACTTC. It is translated as CASSTGLRQYF. V and J are TRBV2 and TRBJ2-7; TRBD1 might be the D (6 bases). Trimming removed 5 bases at V and 9 bases at J, with 11 bases between. Per the germline V gene, CDR1 is SNHLY and CDR2 is FYNNEI. This CDR3 is built from 11 residues.

J is TRBJ1-1 and V is TRBV30, with D tentatively TRBD1 (5 bases). Per the germline V gene, CDR1 is GTSNPN and CDR2 is SVGIG (reference sequence). The CDR3 is 12 amino acids. Trimming shortened V by 1 base and J by 6 bases, and 9 bases separated the two germline ends. CDR3 sequence: CAWSGGGPEAFF. The CDR3 DNA reads TGTGCCTGGAGTGGGGGGGGTCCTGAAGCTTTCTTT.

The genes are TRBV19 and TRBJ2-7; D may be TRBD1 (5 bases). The CDR3 sequence is 15 residues long. V lost 3 bases and J lost 3, with 15 bases in between. The germline CDR1 and CDR2 sequences are LNHDA and SQIVND (reference sequence). CDR3 amino acids: CASSMFSGQVYEQYF. DNA for the CDR3: TGTGCCAGTAGTATGTTCTCCGGACAAGTCTACGAGCAGTACTTC. Full variable domain (rest looked up from reference TRBV19 and TRBJ2-7): DGGITQSPKYLFRKEGQNVTLSCEQNLNHDAMYWYRQDPGQGLRLIYYSQIVNDFQKGDIAEGYSVSREKKESFPLTVTSAQKNPTAFYLCASSMFSGQVYEQYFGPGTRLTVT.

The rearrangement uses TRBV3-1 (or the pseudogene TRBV3-2) and TRBJ1-3; D gene unclear. There are 14 residues in the CDR3. V was clipped by 7 bases and J by 5 bases, with 15 bases between them. Germline V CDR1 and CDR2: LGHDT, YNNKEL (reference sequence). CDR3 region: CASTFGAERNTIYF. CDR3 DNA: TGTGCCAGCACCTTCGGTGCGGAGAGAAACACCATATATTTT.

This rearrangement joins TRBV27 to TRBJ1-2; D might be TRBD1 (5 bases). This CDR3 contains 16 residues. The germline gives CDR1 MNHEY, CDR2 SMNVEV (reference sequence). V was cut by 5 bases and J by 2 bases, with 18 bases left in between. The CDR3 sequence: CASSPFGGRKNYGYTF. In nucleotides, the CDR3 is TGTGCCAGCAGTCCGTTCGGGGGTCGAAAGAACTATGGCTACACCTTC.

This chain links TRBV19 with TRBJ2-6, with 7 positions matching TRBD1. The length of the CDR3 is 19 residues. Germline CDR1 LNHDA, CDR2 SQIVND (reference sequence). V shed 5 bases and J 0 bases; nucleotides not matched to a gene: 13. This CDR3 is CASSLRWTGGFSGANVLTF. The CDR3 region has the DNA TGTGCCAGTAGTCTTCGATGGACAGGAGGATTCTCTGGGGCCAACGTCCTGACTTTC.

CDR3 nucleotides: TGTGCCAGCAGTGGGACAGGAGCAATCAACACTGAAGCTTTCTTT. Protein product: CASSGTGAINTEAFF. V usage is TRBV6-2 or TRBV6-3 and J usage is TRBJ1-1, with 8 bases identical to TRBD1. CDR1 and CDR2 from the germline V gene are MNHEY and SVGEGT. This CDR3 is built from 15 residues. Unmatched junction bases numbered 7, after V lost 5 bases and J lost 2 bases.

The chain carries TRBV11-3 and TRBJ2-5; a weak D match, TRBD1 (6 bases). Germline loops: CDR1 SGHNT, CDR2 YENEEA. The CDR3 has 15 residues. The V gene lost 5 bases and the J gene lost 4 bases, with 17 bases spanning the gap. This CDR3 reads CASSPQGQLGETQYF. CDR3 nucleotides: TGTGCCAGCAGCCCCCAAGGACAGTTGGGAGAGACCCAGTACTTC.

This chain uses TRBV5-1 with TRBJ1-3; TRBD1 agrees at 7 bases. This CDR3 comprises 15 residues. The germline CDR1 and CDR2 sequences are SGHRS and YFSETQ. Trimming at V came to 4 bases and at J to 0 bases, leaving 4 bases not matched to a gene. CDR3 region: CASSPGTVSGNTIYF. The CDR3 DNA follows: TGCGCCAGCAGCCCAGGGACAGTCTCTGGAAACACCATATATTTT.

This rearrangement joins TRBV7-9 to TRBJ2-1, with 11 positions matching TRBD2. The length of the CDR3 is 12 residues. Germline V gene sequence: CDR1 SEHNR, CDR2 FQNEAQ (reference sequence). V shed 5 bases and J 15 bases; nucleotides not matched to a gene: 6. CDR3 DNA: TGTGCCAGCAGCCCAGAAGGACTAGCGGGGTTCTTC. Its protein product is CASSPEGLAGFF.

The chain uses TRBV28 and TRBJ2-1; tentatively, D is TRBD2 (6 bases). V was cut by 4 bases and J by 0 bases, with 13 bases left in between. Germline values: CDR1 MDHEN, CDR2 SYDVKM. This CDR3 is built from 16 residues. CDR3 in amino acids: CASSSLGTLSYNEQFF. The CDR3 DNA sequence: TGTGCCAGCAGTTCCCTAGGGACTCTCTCCTACAATGAGCAGTTCTTC.

V is TRBV14 and J is TRBJ1-2; D gene unclear. Trimming removed 1 base at V and 7 bases at J, with 7 bases between. The CDR3 loop spans 12 amino acids. Per the germline V gene, CDR1 is SGHDN and CDR2 is FVKESK. In nucleotides, the CDR3 is TGTGCCAGCAGCCAAGTGATGAGTGGCTACACCTTC. Translating gives CASSQVMSGYTF.

This clone occurred a few times. Other DNA variants within this sample encode the same CDR3. The V gene is TRBV5-1, the J gene TRBJ1-6; D gene uncertain. Germline V gene lookup returns CDR1 SGHRS and CDR2 YFSETQ. The CDR3 is made up of 16 amino acids. The germline V and J ends were trimmed by 0 bases and 0 bases, with 7 bases remaining between them. DNA of the CDR3: TGCGCCAGCAGCTTGGACGGAGGCTCCTATAATTCACCCCTCCACTTT. It encodes CASSLDGGSYNSPLHF.

This chain connects TRBV5-5 to TRBJ2-2, with TRBD1 identical over 11 bases. CDR3 size: 17 residues. The junction had 10 bases not matched to a gene; V was cut back by 4 bases and J by 5 bases. Germline CDR1 SGHKS, CDR2 YYEKEE (reference sequence). The CDR3 is CASSQRDRGFVTGELFF. CDR3 in DNA: TGTGCCAGCAGCCAGAGGGACAGGGGGTTCGTGACCGGGGAGCTGTTTTTT.